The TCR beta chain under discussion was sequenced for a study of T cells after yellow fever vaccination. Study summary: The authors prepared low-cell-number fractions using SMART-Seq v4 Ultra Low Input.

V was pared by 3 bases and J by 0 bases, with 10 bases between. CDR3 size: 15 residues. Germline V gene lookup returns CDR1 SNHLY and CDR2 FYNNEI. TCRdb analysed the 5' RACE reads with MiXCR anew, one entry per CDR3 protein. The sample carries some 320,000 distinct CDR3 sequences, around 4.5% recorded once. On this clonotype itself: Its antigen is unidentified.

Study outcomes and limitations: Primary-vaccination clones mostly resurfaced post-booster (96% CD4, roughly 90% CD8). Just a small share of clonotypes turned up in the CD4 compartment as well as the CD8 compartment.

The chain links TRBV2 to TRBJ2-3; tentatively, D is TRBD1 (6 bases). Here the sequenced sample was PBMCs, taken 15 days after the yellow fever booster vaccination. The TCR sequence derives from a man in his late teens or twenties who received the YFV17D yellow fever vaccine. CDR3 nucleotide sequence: TGTGCCAGCAGTGATTACAGGGCGAGCACAGATACGCAGTATTTT. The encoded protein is CASSDYRASTDTQYF.